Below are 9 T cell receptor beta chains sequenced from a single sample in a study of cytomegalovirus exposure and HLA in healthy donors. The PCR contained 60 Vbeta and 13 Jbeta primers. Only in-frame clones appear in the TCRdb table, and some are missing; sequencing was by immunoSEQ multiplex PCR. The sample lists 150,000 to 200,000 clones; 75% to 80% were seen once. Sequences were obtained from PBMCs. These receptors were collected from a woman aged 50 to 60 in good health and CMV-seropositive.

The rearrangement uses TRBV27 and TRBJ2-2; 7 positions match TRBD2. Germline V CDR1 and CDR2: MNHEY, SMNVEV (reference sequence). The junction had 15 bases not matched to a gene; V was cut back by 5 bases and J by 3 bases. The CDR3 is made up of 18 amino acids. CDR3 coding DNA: TGTGCCAGCAGTCTCCGCGTCGGCGGGAGATCGGACACCGGGGAGCTGTTTTTT. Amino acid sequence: CASSLRVGGRSDTGELFF.

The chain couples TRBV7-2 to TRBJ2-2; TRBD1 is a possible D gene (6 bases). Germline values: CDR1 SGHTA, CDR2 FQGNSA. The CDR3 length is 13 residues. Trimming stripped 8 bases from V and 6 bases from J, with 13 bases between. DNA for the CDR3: TGTGCCAGCTTACAGGGTTTGGCCGGGGAGCTGTTTTTT. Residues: CASLQGLAGELFF.

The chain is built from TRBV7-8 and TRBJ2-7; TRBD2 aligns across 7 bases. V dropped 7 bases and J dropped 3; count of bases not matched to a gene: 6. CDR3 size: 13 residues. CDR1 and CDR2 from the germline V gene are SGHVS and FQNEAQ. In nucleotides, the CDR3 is TGTGCCAGCACTCGCGGGAGCAACTACGAGCAGTACTTC. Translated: CASTRGSNYEQYF.

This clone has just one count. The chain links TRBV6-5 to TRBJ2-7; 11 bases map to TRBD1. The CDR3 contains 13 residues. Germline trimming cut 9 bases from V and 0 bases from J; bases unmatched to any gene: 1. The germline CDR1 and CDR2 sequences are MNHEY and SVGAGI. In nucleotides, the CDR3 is TGTGCCAGTGGGACAGGGGGCTCCTACGAGCAGTACTTC. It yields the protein CASGTGGSYEQYF.

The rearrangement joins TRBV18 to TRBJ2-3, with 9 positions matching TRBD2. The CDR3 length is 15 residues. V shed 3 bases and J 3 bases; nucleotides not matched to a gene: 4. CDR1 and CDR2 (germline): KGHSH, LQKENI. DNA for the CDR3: TGTGCCAGCTCACCGACGGGACTAGCAACAGATACGCAGTATTTT. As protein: CASSPTGLATDTQYF.

The DNA for the CDR3 is TGTGCCAGCAGCGAGGACAGGGGCAGGCAGTATTTT. Translation gives CASSEDRGRQYF. This sequence joins TRBV2 and TRBJ2-3; 9 nucleotides line up with TRBD1. This CDR3 contains 12 residues. CDR1 and CDR2 (germline): SNHLY, FYNNEI. With 6 bases clipped from V and 11 bases from J, the junction kept 6 bases outside the gene matches.

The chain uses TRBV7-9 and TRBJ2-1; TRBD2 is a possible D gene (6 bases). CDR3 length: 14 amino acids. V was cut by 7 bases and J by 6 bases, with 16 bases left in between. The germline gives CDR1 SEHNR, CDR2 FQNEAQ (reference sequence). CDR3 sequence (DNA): TGTGCCAGCATCCGACCGGGAGATATCAATGAGCAGTTCTTC. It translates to CASIRPGDINEQFF.

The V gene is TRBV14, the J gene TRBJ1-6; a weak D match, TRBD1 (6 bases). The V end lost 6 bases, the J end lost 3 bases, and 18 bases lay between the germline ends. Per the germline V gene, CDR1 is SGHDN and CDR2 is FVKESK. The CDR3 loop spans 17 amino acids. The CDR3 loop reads CASSSKWGLNYNSPLHF. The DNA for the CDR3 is TGTGCCAGCAGTTCTAAGTGGGGGCTCAACTATAATTCACCCCTCCACTTT.

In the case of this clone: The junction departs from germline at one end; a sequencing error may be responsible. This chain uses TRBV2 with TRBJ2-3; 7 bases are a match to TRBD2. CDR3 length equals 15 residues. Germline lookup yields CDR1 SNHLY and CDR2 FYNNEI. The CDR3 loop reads CASREGLVGGDTQYF. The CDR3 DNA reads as TGTGCCAGCAGGGAAGGACTAGTGGGTGGAGATACGCAGTATTTT.